Below, 27 T cell receptor beta chains from the same sample are listed, as sequenced in a study of cytomegalovirus exposure and HLA in healthy donors. TCRdb's table, derived via immunoSEQ multiplex PCR, lists solely in-frame clones and lacks some. The sample has around 220,000 clones, about 86% seen once. Sequenced material: PBMCs. These receptors all stem from a woman in her late teens or twenties in good health and CMV-seronegative.

The V and J genes are TRBV30 and TRBJ1-5; D is possibly TRBD1 (6 bases). The CDR3 loop spans 13 amino acids. Between the trimmed V and J ends, which lost 2 bases and 7 bases, there was a span of 12 bases. The germline V gene has CDR1 GTSNPN and CDR2 SVGIG (reference sequence). DNA for the CDR3: TGTGCCTGGAGTCAGGGGTATAGGCAGCCCCAGCATTTT. This codes for CAWSQGYRQPQHF.

The chain recombines TRBV6-1 with TRBJ2-7, with D perhaps TRBD2 (6 bases). The V end was cut by 8 bases, the J end by 6 bases, with 17 bases between. Per germline, CDR1 MNHNS and CDR2 SASEGT. The CDR3 runs to 13 residues. In nucleotides, the CDR3 is TGTGCCAGCGGAGGATGGAGGGATGGCGAGCAGTACTTC. Amino acid sequence: CASGGWRDGEQYF.

This clone has a handful of counts. The chain links TRBV25-1 to TRBJ1-2, with unresolved D. Germline values: CDR1 MGHDK, CDR2 SYGVNS. Trimming cost V 7 bases and J 4 bases, with 7 bases left between them. This CDR3 is 11 amino acids long. This chain's CDR3 is CASTGIYGYTF. As DNA, the CDR3 is TGTGCCAGCACGGGAATCTATGGCTACACCTTC.

This chain joins TRBV28 and TRBJ2-7, with TRBD2 as a possible D gene (5 bases). V shed 7 bases and J shed 2 bases, with 18 bases lying between them. The CDR3 consists of 15 residues. CDR1 is MDHEN and CDR2 is SYDVKM in the germline V gene. In DNA form, the CDR3 reads TGTGCCAGCACACAAGCCCGGGGAGTTACCTACGAGCAGTACTTC. It encodes CASTQARGVTYEQYF. Full variable domain (rest looked up from reference TRBV28 and TRBJ2-7): DVKVTQSSRYLVKRTGEKVFLECVQDMDHENMFWYRQDPGLGLRLIYFSYDVKMKEKGDIPEGYSVSREKKERFSLILESASTNQTSMYLCASTQARGVTYEQYFGPGTRLTVT.

This clone was seen a few times. The chain has TRBV19 and TRBJ2-7, with a weak D call TRBD1 (5 bases). Trimming stripped 7 bases from V and 1 base from J, with 14 bases between. This CDR3 spans 14 amino acids. The V gene's germline CDR1 is LNHDA and CDR2 SQIVND (reference sequence). The CDR3 loop is CASKLTGYSYEQYF. The DNA of the CDR3 is TGTGCCAGTAAGTTAACAGGCTATTCCTACGAGCAGTACTTC.

The chain combines TRBV10-3 with TRBJ2-1; D may be TRBD2 (5 bases). The CDR3 covers 15 residues. Per the germline V gene, CDR1 is ENHRY and CDR2 is SYGVKD. With 3 bases removed from V and 3 bases from J, the gap between germline ends came to 12 bases. The CDR3 region has the DNA TGTGCCATCAGTGACTTAGTAGGGAGCTACAATGAGCAGTTCTTC. Its translation is CAISDLVGSYNEQFF.

This clone was detected once. The chain employs TRBV27 and TRBJ1-2; D gene uncertain. The CDR3 runs 14 residues. Looked up from germline, CDR1 is MNHEY and CDR2 is SMNVEV (reference sequence). V lost 1 base to trimming and J lost 4 bases, with 10 bases between them. The CDR3 spells CASSLYRESYGYTF. The CDR3 nucleotides read TGTGCCAGCAGTTTATATAGGGAGAGCTATGGCTACACCTTC.

This clone appeared a single time. The rearrangement links TRBV25-1 to TRBJ2-3; TRBD1 aligns across 7 bases. V was clipped by 0 bases and J by 4 bases; unmatched bases: 1. The CDR3 covers 14 residues. CDR1 is MGHDK and CDR2 is SYGVNS in the germline V gene. CDR3 sequence: CASSEYQGADTQYF. The CDR3 DNA follows: TGTGCCAGCAGTGAATATCAGGGGGCAGATACGCAGTATTTT.

The chain links TRBV6-6 to TRBJ1-1; tentative D call: TRBD1 (6 bases). The CDR3 covers 14 residues. The germline V and J ends were trimmed by 6 bases and 1 base, with 12 bases remaining between them. Germline CDR1 reads MNHNY; CDR2 reads SVGAGI (reference sequence). The CDR3 here is CASRFSDRNTEAFF. The CDR3 nucleotides read TGTGCCAGCAGATTTTCGGACAGGAACACTGAAGCTTTCTTT.

This clone is a singleton in its sample. The J gene is TRBJ2-2, the V gene TRBV30, with D perhaps matching TRBD1 (5 bases). The V gene lost 1 base and the J gene lost 5 bases, with 14 bases spanning the gap. This CDR3 contains 15 residues. Germline CDR1 and CDR2: GTSNPN and SVGIG (reference sequence). CDR3 protein: CAWSDLLPGTGELFF. CDR3 coding DNA: TGTGCCTGGAGTGATCTCCTACCAGGGACCGGGGAGCTGTTTTTT.

This chain connects TRBV10-3 to TRBJ1-1; 8 nucleotides match TRBD1. Per germline, CDR1 ENHRY and CDR2 SYGVKD. The CDR3 totals 14 residues. V lost 3 bases to trimming and J lost 3 bases; unmatched junction nucleotides: 3. CDR3 sequence reads: CAISDGQGDTEAFF. The CDR3 region has the DNA TGTGCCATCAGTGATGGACAGGGTGACACTGAAGCTTTCTTT.

This clone showed up just once. The CDR3 DNA is TGTGCCAGCAGAACCGGACTAGCGGAGTACAATGAGCAGTTCTTC. Translating it yields CASRTGLAEYNEQFF. The chain uses TRBV25-1 and TRBJ2-1, with 10 bases aligning to TRBD2. Germline V gene lookup returns CDR1 MGHDK and CDR2 SYGVNS. This CDR3 is 15 amino acids long. V lost 6 bases and J lost 4; bases outside the gene matches: 6.

This chain connects TRBV19 to TRBJ2-7, with a tentative D call TRBD2 (5 bases). Germline V gene lookup returns CDR1 LNHDA and CDR2 SQIVND (reference sequence). The CDR3 loop spans 14 amino acids. The germline V and J ends were trimmed by 4 bases and 5 bases, with 15 bases remaining between them. CDR3 sequence: CASSTPAGLDEQYF. CDR3 in DNA: TGTGCCAGTAGTACCCCCGCGGGCCTGGACGAGCAGTACTTC.

The chain recombines TRBV28 with TRBJ1-1; TRBD1 might be the D (5 bases). CDR3 size: 12 residues. CDR1 and CDR2 (germline): MDHEN, SYDVKM. V dropped 3 bases and J dropped 11 bases, with 13 bases sitting between them. The CDR3 here is CASSLLGLGAFF. The DNA for the CDR3 is TGTGCCAGCAGTTTGCTGGGACTGGGTGCTTTCTTT.

The rearrangement links TRBV6-1 to TRBJ2-7, with D perhaps TRBD2 (5 bases). Germline values: CDR1 MNHNS, CDR2 SASEGT. V was clipped by 2 bases and J by 2 bases, with 13 bases between them. The CDR3 has 15 residues. The CDR3 DNA reads as TGTGCCAGCAGTGAATCAGTTGACGGGACCTACGAGCAGTACTTC. Amino acid sequence: CASSESVDGTYEQYF.

The rearrangement joins TRBV28 to TRBJ2-7; possibly TRBD2 for D (5 bases). From germline, CDR1 is MDHEN and CDR2 SYDVKM. Trimming left V 4 bases short and J 0 bases short, with 16 bases between. This CDR3 has 16 amino acids. CDR3 sequence (DNA): TGTGCCAGCAGTTGGGAGCCGGGGAACCCCTCCTACGAGCAGTACTTC. Protein: CASSWEPGNPSYEQYF.

The chain carries TRBV15 and TRBJ2-3; a possible D gene is TRBD2 (6 bases). V lost 5 bases and J lost 2, with 14 bases in between. The CDR3 loop spans 15 amino acids. CDR1 LNHNV and CDR2 YYDKDF come from the germline V gene (reference sequence). The CDR3 reads CATSPGAGNTDTQYF. The CDR3 DNA sequence: TGTGCCACCAGCCCTGGGGCGGGGAACACAGATACGCAGTATTTT.

The CDR3 is CASSPRDRDYGYTF. The CDR3 DNA sequence: TGTGCCAGCAGCCCCCGGGACAGGGACTATGGCTACACCTTC. This sequence joins TRBV9 and TRBJ1-2; 9 bases line up with TRBD1. The germline gives CDR1 SGDLS, CDR2 YYNGEE. V lost 4 bases and J lost 3; bases outside the gene matches: 4. The length of the CDR3 is 14 residues. Using reference TRBV9 and TRBJ1-2 for the parts outside the CDR3, the full variable domain is DSGVTQTPKHLITATGQRVTLRCSPRSGDLSVYWYQQSLDQGLQFLIQYYNGEERAKGNILERFSAQQFPDLHSELNLSSLELGDSALYFCASSPRDRDYGYTFGSGTRLTVV.

This clone is deemed medium-sized. This rearrangement joins TRBV9 to TRBJ2-3; TRBD1 agrees at 9 bases. The germline gives CDR1 SGDLS, CDR2 YYNGEE. The CDR3 loop spans 14 amino acids. With V trimmed by 4 bases and J by 4 bases, 4 bases remained unmatched. The CDR3 here is CASSTDRGADTQYF. DNA for the CDR3: TGTGCCAGCAGCACCGACAGGGGGGCAGATACGCAGTATTTT.

The rearrangement uses TRBV5-1 and TRBJ1-1, with 7 bases fitting TRBD1. V dropped 4 bases and J dropped 8; count of bases not matched to a gene: 5. This CDR3 spans 12 amino acids. CDR1 is SGHRS, CDR2 YFSETQ, per germline. The CDR3 DNA follows: TGCGCCAGCAGCCTAGAGGGGGCCGAAGCTTTCTTT. This encodes CASSLEGAEAFF.

This chain connects TRBV19 to TRBJ1-1; TRBD1 matches 9 bases. The CDR3 runs to 13 residues. Germline V gives CDR1 LNHDA, CDR2 SQIVND (reference sequence). With 8 bases clipped from V and 4 bases from J, the junction kept 5 bases outside the gene matches. The CDR3 reads CASLGQGTTEAFF. CDR3 bases: TGTGCCAGTCTAGGACAGGGGACCACTGAAGCTTTCTTT.

The chain employs TRBV7-2 and TRBJ1-1, with TRBD1 matching over 9 bases. From germline, CDR1 is SGHTA and CDR2 FQGNSA. J was trimmed by 12 bases and V by 0 bases; bases with no gene match: 11. The CDR3 is made up of 15 amino acids. This CDR3 reads CASSLAWNRQGGTFF. In DNA, the CDR3 is TGTGCCAGCAGCTTAGCTTGGAACCGACAGGGGGGCACTTTCTTT.

The chain joins TRBV7-8 to TRBJ2-7, with a tentative D call TRBD2 (5 bases). CDR1 and CDR2 from the germline V gene are SGHVS and FQNEAQ. This CDR3 has 12 residues. The V end was cut by 5 bases, the J end by 2 bases, with 7 bases between. The CDR3 loop is CASSPGTYEQYF. The CDR3 DNA follows: TGTGCCAGCAGCCCCGGGACCTACGAGCAGTACTTC.

The chain carries TRBV28 and TRBJ1-2, with 11 bases identical to TRBD1. Losses at the gene ends were 7 bases for V and 4 bases for J; bases not matched to a gene: 11. Per the germline V gene, CDR1 is MDHEN and CDR2 is SYDVKM. The CDR3 is made up of 16 amino acids. CDR3 amino acids: CASKGRDRGIRYGYTF. The CDR3 bases are TGTGCCAGCAAGGGGCGGGACAGGGGGATCCGCTATGGCTACACCTTC.

The chain is built from TRBV15 and TRBJ1-5, with a tentative D call TRBD1 (6 bases). Germline V gene lookup returns CDR1 LNHNV and CDR2 YYDKDF (reference sequence). This CDR3 has 17 residues. V lost 0 bases, J lost 0 bases, and 12 bases lay in between. The CDR3 loop reads CATSREYGQYSNQPQHF. DNA of the CDR3: TGTGCCACCAGCAGAGAGTACGGACAGTATAGCAATCAGCCCCAGCATTTT.

The J gene is TRBJ1-5, the V gene TRBV28; 10 bases are a match to TRBD1. Germline V gene data show CDR1 as MDHEN and CDR2 as SYDVKM. The CDR3 length is 15 residues. J gave up 2 bases and V 5 bases, and 3 bases lay outside the gene matches. CDR3 in DNA: TGTGCCAGCAGTGACAGGGGGCAAGGCAATCAGCCCCAGCATTTT. As protein: CASSDRGQGNQPQHF.

The chain carries TRBV7-6 and TRBJ2-1; TRBD2 matches at 10 bases. The V gene's germline CDR1 is SGHVS and CDR2 FNYEAQ. With V trimmed by 7 bases and J by 6 bases, 24 bases remained unmatched. The CDR3 runs to 20 residues. The CDR3 region is CASTPRDGLAVLGPPNEQFF. CDR3 bases: TGTGCCAGCACCCCGAGGGATGGACTAGCGGTTCTCGGACCCCCCAATGAGCAGTTCTTC.